Sequencing of this T cell receptor beta chain was carried out in a study of shared clonotypes between healthy human individuals. Findings and caveats of the study: Clonotypes which were not shared had lower generation probabilities than clonotypes that all four donors shared.

The authors split each subset's genomic DNA evenly across several immunoSEQ plates. This table comes from immunoSEQ multiplex PCR, and its TCRdb copy is limited to in-frame clones, with some not included. The sample includes about 1.9 million clones, 93% of them seen just once. In the case of this clone: Its specificity is not known.

V lost 5 bases and J lost 0, with 20 bases in between. The CDR3 spans 18 residues. Germline assignment: CDR1 SEHNR and CDR2 FQNEAQ (reference sequence). Naive CD8 isolation took CD45RO-negative cells positively selected for CCR7 and excluded terminally differentiated effector memory CD45RA+ cells. Every contributor of samples was a Caucasian grown-up residing in Nashville, Tennessee. The chain has TRBV7-9 and TRBJ2-1; D may be TRBD2 (5 bases). This TCR was sampled from a young man in good health. Some clones in this sample may be carry-over from other donors' samples. Sequences were obtained from naive CD8+ T cells from PBMCs. The CDR3 spells CASSHNLLVQSSYNEQFF. The CDR3, as DNA: TGTGCCAGCAGCCATAATCTACTAGTCCAAAGCTCCTACAATGAGCAGTTCTTC.